This T cell receptor beta chain was identified during a study of Ad26.COV2.S vaccination and SARS-CoV-2 variants. Study results and caveats: Vaccine and placebo recipients had comparable breadth of non-spike TCRs. Breadth and depth estimates from TCRs may understate total T cell responses.

Noted treatment: roughly 19 received Ad26.COV2.S at low or high dose, single or two shots; roughly five received placebo; per-sample allocation not given. Specimen acquisition occurred on day 63 following the initial vaccine or placebo injection. This Boston cohort included adults aged 18-55 years. Germline lookup yields CDR1 GTSNPN and CDR2 SVGIG (reference sequence). This CDR3 region has 13 residues. Trimming took 6 bases from V and 1 from J, leaving 13 bases between them. To note about this clone: Its antigen is as yet unknown.

Here immunoSEQ multiplex PCR was the method, and the copy in TCRdb shows in-frame clones only, minus some. Of 350,000 to 500,000 clones in the sample, 80% to 95% were seen once. The genes are TRBV30 and TRBJ2-7, with D possibly TRBD1 on 5 matching bases. The clonotype comes from a person between 18 and 60 years old who received the Ad26.COV2.S COVID-19 vaccine or a placebo. Material: peripheral blood, obtained in a trial of Ad26.COV2.S vaccine versus placebo. CDR3 sequence: CACRRRESYEQYF. The CDR3 bases are TGTGCCTGCCGTCGCAGGGAATCCTACGAGCAGTACTTC.